A selection of T cell receptor beta chains follows, all from one sample in a study of technical replicates of blood from a few donors. Sequencing used immunoSEQ multiplex PCR; TCRdb keeps in-frame clones, though not all of them. The sample consists of roughly 72,000 clones, 85% to 95% of them appearing once. The specimen was T cells isolated from PBMCs. The receptor source for this set is a human donor in good health. Both conserved end residues are part of each CDR3. Each record gives: CDR3 DNA, CDR3 protein, D gene, V gene, clone size, J gene. D genes are given only for firm matches. Clone size is stated in some rows and not others, as once, few, many or a class when expanded.

CDR3nt: TGCGCCAGCAGCCCCGGAGGGAATGAGCAGTTCTTC
CDR3aa: CASSPGGNEQFF
d_gene: NA
v_gene: TRBV4-3
abundance: NA
j_gene: TRBJ2-1

CDR3nt: TGTGCCAGCAATGAAGGGCATAGCAATCAGCCCCAGCATTTT
CDR3aa: CASNEGHSNQPQHF
d_gene: NA
v_gene: TRBV6-1
abundance: NA
j_gene: TRBJ1-5

CDR3nt: TGTGCCAGCAGTTTACAGCTGGCAACTATTAACGAGCAGTACTTC
CDR3aa: CASSLQLATINEQYF
d_gene: NA
v_gene: TRBV27
abundance: NA
j_gene: TRBJ2-7

CDR3nt: TGTGCCAGCAGTTACTCGAGACAGCCCCAGCATTTT
CDR3aa: CASSYSRQPQHF
d_gene: NA
v_gene: TRBV6-6
abundance: NA
j_gene: TRBJ1-5

CDR3nt: TGTGCCAGCAGCTTTGGACTGCAAATTCCCTACGAGCAGTACTTC
CDR3aa: CASSFGLQIPYEQYF
d_gene: NA
v_gene: TRBV5-8
abundance: NA
j_gene: TRBJ2-7

CDR3nt: TGTGCCAGCACCCCAACGGGGACAGGGGTTTTCGGGAACACTGAAGCTTTCTTT
CDR3aa: CASTPTGTGVFGNTEAFF
d_gene: TRBD1
v_gene: TRBV28
abundance: NA
j_gene: TRBJ1-1

CDR3nt: TGTGCCAGCAGCATAGGACTAGCGAGCACAGATACGCAGTATTTT
CDR3aa: CASSIGLASTDTQYF
d_gene: TRBD2
v_gene: TRBV9
abundance: NA
j_gene: TRBJ2-3

CDR3nt: TGTGCCAGCTCACCGGTACTAGCGGATACCTCCTACGAGCAGTACTTC
CDR3aa: CASSPVLADTSYEQYF
d_gene: TRBD2
v_gene: TRBV18
abundance: NA
j_gene: TRBJ2-7

CDR3nt: TGTGCCAGCAGCGTTTGGGCCGGGACTAGCGACTACAATGAGCAGTTCTTC
CDR3aa: CASSVWAGTSDYNEQFF
d_gene: TRBD2
v_gene: TRBV9
abundance: NA
j_gene: TRBJ2-1

CDR3nt: TGTGCCAGCAGCCGGGACAGGGCCTTTACCTACGAGCAGTACTTC
CDR3aa: CASSRDRAFTYEQYF
d_gene: TRBD1
v_gene: TRBV6-5
abundance: NA
j_gene: TRBJ2-7

CDR3nt: TGCGCCAGCAGCCAAGTAGGTGACAGTAAAAAAGGGCAGTACTTC
CDR3aa: CASSQVGDSKKGQYF
d_gene: NA
v_gene: TRBV4-1
abundance: NA
j_gene: TRBJ2-7

CDR3nt: TGTGCCAGCAGCTTAGTAAGTGCGGGAGCGTACACAGATACGCAGTATTTT
CDR3aa: CASSLVSAGAYTDTQYF
d_gene: TRBD2
v_gene: TRBV5-6
abundance: once
j_gene: TRBJ2-3

CDR3nt: TGTGCCAGCAGGGAGACTAGCGGAGGAGGGACAGATACGCAGTATTTT
CDR3aa: CASRETSGGGTDTQYF
d_gene: TRBD2
v_gene: TRBV2
abundance: NA
j_gene: TRBJ2-3

CDR3nt: TGTGCCAGCAGCGGATCGGGACAGACCAGAAACTATGGCTACACCTTC
CDR3aa: CASSGSGQTRNYGYTF
d_gene: TRBD1
v_gene: TRBV13
abundance: NA
j_gene: TRBJ1-2

CDR3nt: TGTGCCAGCAGTGCGGACCCGGGACAGGGCTACGAGCAGTACTTC
CDR3aa: CASSADPGQGYEQYF
d_gene: TRBD1
v_gene: TRBV28
abundance: NA
j_gene: TRBJ2-7

CDR3nt: TGTGCCTGGAGTTCAGACTACACCATATATTTT
CDR3aa: CAWSSDYTIYF
d_gene: NA
v_gene: TRBV30
abundance: NA
j_gene: TRBJ1-3

CDR3nt: TGTGCCAGCAGTACGGACAGATATGGCTACACCTTC
CDR3aa: CASSTDRYGYTF
d_gene: NA
v_gene: TRBV5-4
abundance: NA
j_gene: TRBJ1-2

CDR3nt: TGTGCCAGCTCCCCTGACAGGGACTATGGCTACACCTTC
CDR3aa: CASSPDRDYGYTF
d_gene: TRBD1
v_gene: TRBV18
abundance: NA
j_gene: TRBJ1-2

CDR3nt: TGTGCCAGCAGCCGGGGAGGGGGGGCCTACGAGCAGTACTTC
CDR3aa: CASSRGGGAYEQYF
d_gene: NA
v_gene: TRBV7-8
abundance: once
j_gene: TRBJ2-7

CDR3nt: TGTGCCAGCAGCTTGACAGGGGGCGAGACCCAGTACTTC
CDR3aa: CASSLTGGETQYF
d_gene: TRBD1
v_gene: TRBV5-6
abundance: NA
j_gene: TRBJ2-5

CDR3nt: TGTGCCAGCAGCTCAGCTACCGGGGGCACTGAAGCTTTCTTT
CDR3aa: CASSSATGGTEAFF
d_gene: NA
v_gene: TRBV9
abundance: NA
j_gene: TRBJ1-1

CDR3nt: TGTGCCAGCAGCTTTAGCAGGGGGTCCAATGAGCAGTTCTTC
CDR3aa: CASSFSRGSNEQFF
d_gene: TRBD1
v_gene: TRBV11-3
abundance: NA
j_gene: TRBJ2-1

CDR3nt: TGTGCCAGCAGCCAAAATAAGGGGCACTATGGCTACACCTTC
CDR3aa: CASSQNKGHYGYTF
d_gene: NA
v_gene: TRBV14
abundance: NA
j_gene: TRBJ1-2

CDR3nt: TGTGCCAGCAGTTTTTCGCCCCTAGCGAACTACGAGCAGTACTTC
CDR3aa: CASSFSPLANYEQYF
d_gene: NA
v_gene: TRBV7-2
abundance: NA
j_gene: TRBJ2-7

CDR3nt: TGTGCCAGCAGCTTAGACCAGTACGAGCAGTACTTC
CDR3aa: CASSLDQYEQYF
d_gene: NA
v_gene: TRBV13
abundance: NA
j_gene: TRBJ2-7

CDR3nt: TGTGCCAGCAGTACCCTCCGGACAGGGTCGGACGAGCAGTACTTC
CDR3aa: CASSTLRTGSDEQYF
d_gene: TRBD1
v_gene: TRBV6-1
abundance: NA
j_gene: TRBJ2-7

CDR3nt: TGCGCCAGCAGCCAAGGTTGGGGTAGCGGGAGTGATACCCAGTACTTC
CDR3aa: CASSQGWGSGSDTQYF
d_gene: TRBD2
v_gene: TRBV4-1
abundance: NA
j_gene: TRBJ2-5

CDR3nt: TGTGCCAGCAGTTCTCAGCGGGAGGTATCTGAGACCCAGTACTTC
CDR3aa: CASSSQREVSETQYF
d_gene: TRBD2
v_gene: TRBV7-8
abundance: NA
j_gene: TRBJ2-5

CDR3nt: TGTGCCAGCAGCTCTACAGCGGATGAAAAACTGTTTTTT
CDR3aa: CASSSTADEKLFF
d_gene: NA
v_gene: TRBV7-2
abundance: NA
j_gene: TRBJ1-4

CDR3nt: TGTGCCATCAGTGGGCAGACAGGGGAGGAAACAGATACGCAGTATTTT
CDR3aa: CAISGQTGEETDTQYF
d_gene: TRBD1
v_gene: TRBV10-3
abundance: NA
j_gene: TRBJ2-3

CDR3nt: TGTGCCAGCAGTACCTCACTGACTAGTACGACCTACAATGAGCAGTTCTTC
CDR3aa: CASSTSLTSTTYNEQFF
d_gene: NA
v_gene: TRBV27
abundance: NA
j_gene: TRBJ2-1

CDR3nt: TGTGCTAGTGGTCCCCCGACAGGGAATGAAGCTTTCTTT
CDR3aa: CASGPPTGNEAFF
d_gene: TRBD1
v_gene: TRBV12-5
abundance: NA
j_gene: TRBJ1-1

CDR3nt: TGTGCCATCAGTGGCCCGCGGGGGACTAGCGCTTACAATGAGCAGTTCTTC
CDR3aa: CAISGPRGTSAYNEQFF
d_gene: TRBD2
v_gene: TRBV10-3
abundance: NA
j_gene: TRBJ2-1

CDR3nt: TGTGCCAGCAGTCAAGGACACGGTGAAGCTTTCTTT
CDR3aa: CASSQGHGEAFF
d_gene: NA
v_gene: TRBV28
abundance: NA
j_gene: TRBJ1-1

CDR3nt: TGTGCCAGTAGGGACAGGGGCCGGGGGGCCAACGTCCTGACTTTC
CDR3aa: CASRDRGRGANVLTF
d_gene: TRBD1
v_gene: TRBV19
abundance: NA
j_gene: TRBJ2-6

CDR3nt: TGTGCCAGCAGTCCGGGACAGTATGGCTACACCTTC
CDR3aa: CASSPGQYGYTF
d_gene: TRBD1
v_gene: TRBV6-6
abundance: few
j_gene: TRBJ1-2

CDR3nt: TGTGCCAGCAGGACAGGGTTCGAGGACACTGAAGCTTTCTTT
CDR3aa: CASRTGFEDTEAFF
d_gene: TRBD1
v_gene: TRBV7-9
abundance: NA
j_gene: TRBJ1-1

CDR3nt: TGTGCCAGCAGCGTGGGCGGGACTAGGGTTTCAGATACGCAGTATTTT
CDR3aa: CASSVGGTRVSDTQYF
d_gene: TRBD2
v_gene: TRBV9
abundance: NA
j_gene: TRBJ2-3

CDR3nt: TGTGCTAGTGGTTCCTCCGAAAGGGGGTATGATCAGCCCCAGCATTTT
CDR3aa: CASGSSERGYDQPQHF
d_gene: NA
v_gene: TRBV12-5
abundance: NA
j_gene: TRBJ1-5

CDR3nt: TGTGCCAGCAGCTTAGGAGGAACAGATACGCAGTATTTT
CDR3aa: CASSLGGTDTQYF
d_gene: NA
v_gene: TRBV7-7
abundance: NA
j_gene: TRBJ2-3

CDR3nt: TGTGCCAGCAGCCCCGGGGAGTATGAGTACGAGCAGTACTTC
CDR3aa: CASSPGEYEYEQYF
d_gene: NA
v_gene: TRBV27
abundance: NA
j_gene: TRBJ2-7

CDR3nt: TGTGCCAGCTCATGGGACTCTCTGGAGCAGTACTTC
CDR3aa: CASSWDSLEQYF
d_gene: NA
v_gene: TRBV18
abundance: NA
j_gene: TRBJ2-7

CDR3nt: TGTGCCAGCAGCCACGGGACTAGCGGGAGCTCCTACGAGCAGTACTTC
CDR3aa: CASSHGTSGSSYEQYF
d_gene: TRBD2
v_gene: TRBV5-6
abundance: once
j_gene: TRBJ2-7

CDR3nt: TGCGCCAGCAGCTTGGGGGACTTATCAATTGGCTACACCTTC
CDR3aa: CASSLGDLSIGYTF
d_gene: NA
v_gene: TRBV5-1
abundance: NA
j_gene: TRBJ1-2

CDR3nt: TGTGCCAGTAGTACCGACAGGGGCTATCAGCCCCAGCATTTT
CDR3aa: CASSTDRGYQPQHF
d_gene: TRBD1
v_gene: TRBV19
abundance: NA
j_gene: TRBJ1-5

CDR3nt: TGTGCCAGCAGCTCTAGACTAGCGGGAGTCGAGCAGTACTTC
CDR3aa: CASSSRLAGVEQYF
d_gene: TRBD2
v_gene: TRBV7-9
abundance: NA
j_gene: TRBJ2-7

CDR3nt: TGTGCCACAACGGGACTAGCGGGACCCGGGGGTGAGCAGTTCTTC
CDR3aa: CATTGLAGPGGEQFF
d_gene: TRBD2
v_gene: TRBV11-3
abundance: NA
j_gene: TRBJ2-1

CDR3nt: TGTGCCAGCAGTCCGAGCCCGACAGGGGATTACGAGCAGTACTTC
CDR3aa: CASSPSPTGDYEQYF
d_gene: TRBD1
v_gene: TRBV6-1
abundance: NA
j_gene: TRBJ2-7

CDR3nt: TGTGCCAGCAGCACTACTTGGGTGACTGAAGCTTTCTTT
CDR3aa: CASSTTWVTEAFF
d_gene: NA
v_gene: TRBV14
abundance: once
j_gene: TRBJ1-1

CDR3nt: TGTGCCAGCAGCACCAGGGCAGGGGCTTTGCATCAGCCCCAGCATTTT
CDR3aa: CASSTRAGALHQPQHF
d_gene: NA
v_gene: TRBV21-1
abundance: once
j_gene: TRBJ1-5

CDR3nt: TGTGCCAGCAGCCCCGTCGGGGGGGCCACAGATACGCAGTATTTT
CDR3aa: CASSPVGGATDTQYF
d_gene: TRBD2
v_gene: TRBV9
abundance: NA
j_gene: TRBJ2-3

CDR3nt: TGTGCCAGCAGCTCCCGGGACTTCAAAGAGACCCAGTACTTC
CDR3aa: CASSSRDFKETQYF
d_gene: NA
v_gene: TRBV7-7
abundance: NA
j_gene: TRBJ2-5

CDR3nt: TGTGCCAGTAGTCAGCAGGGGGGTTTTTCCTACGAGCAGTACTTC
CDR3aa: CASSQQGGFSYEQYF
d_gene: NA
v_gene: TRBV19
abundance: NA
j_gene: TRBJ2-7

CDR3nt: TGTGCCAGCAGTTACCCGGGACAGGGTCTTTACGAGCAGTACTTC
CDR3aa: CASSYPGQGLYEQYF
d_gene: TRBD1
v_gene: TRBV6-5
abundance: few
j_gene: TRBJ2-7

CDR3nt: TGTGCCACCACTTGGGGAGACATTCAGTACTTC
CDR3aa: CATTWGDIQYF
d_gene: NA
v_gene: TRBV25-1
abundance: once
j_gene: TRBJ2-4